This T cell receptor beta chain was found in a study of blood T cell repertoires in COVID-19. Study-wide background: COVID-19 samples from acute and convalescent phases originated in the United States, Italy and Spain.

CDR1 is LNHNV and CDR2 is YYDKDF in the germline V gene (reference sequence). V lost 5 bases to trimming and J lost 8 bases, with 15 bases between them. CDR3 length: 13 residues. Sequenced by immunoSEQ multiplex PCR; TCRdb stores in-frame clones only, minus some. This sample carries about 64,000 clones, approximately 90% of them seen once, and the ten largest clones take about 9.5%. Those enrolled, adults aged roughly 18 to 89 years, came from under 25 US areas. Assignment of participants to cohorts was predicated upon participant-reported clinical history. Cohort 3 donors counted as recovered after two negative PCRs, clearance, or resolved symptoms.

This TCR derives from a woman aged 40 to 50 who had recovered from COVID-19. Sequenced material: PBMCs or T cells enriched from blood (not recorded which). The rearrangement links TRBV15 to TRBJ1-1; possibly TRBD1 for D (6 bases). The DNA for the CDR3 is TGTGCCACCAGCTTGAGGGGGAACCGGGAAGCTTTCTTT. It codes for CATSLRGNREAFF.